This T cell receptor (beta chain) stems from a study of OX40 agonist ivuxolimab in advanced cancers. Whole-study findings and limits: Among the least clonally expanded were partial responders at 0.1-3.0 mg/kg.

The CDR3 contains 16 residues. Trimming cost V 5 bases and J 6 bases; bases outside gene matches: 12. Looked up from germline, CDR1 is LNHNV and CDR2 is YYDKDF (reference sequence). Some clones are missing from TCRdb's copy, which holds only in-frame ones; the method was immunoSEQ multiplex PCR. Among roughly 16,000 clones listed, less than 85% were seen once. With respect to this clone: Antigen specificity is unknown.

The receptor comes from an adult with an advanced solid tumor such as melanoma, head and neck, liver or kidney cancer. This rearrangement joins TRBV15 to TRBJ1-2; 10 nucleotides align to TRBD1. The sample consisted of CD4+ or CD8+ T cells sorted from blood, taken in a trial of the OX40 agonist ivuxolimab. The CDR3 sequence is CATSPHQGQGNDGYTF. The DNA of the CDR3 is TGTGCCACCAGCCCCCATCAGGGACAGGGGAATGATGGCTACACCTTC.